The text below deals with one TCR beta chain. Combining a sample-barcoded 5' primer with a J-beta primer mix, a second PCR ran for 7 to 11 cycles. TCRdb processed the 5' RACE reads anew with MiXCR; each CDR3 protein has one entry. The data hold hundreds of thousands of distinct CDR3 sequences, with 35% to 50% observed a single time. The germline V gene has CDR1 MNHEY and CDR2 SVGAGI. V gave up 0 bases and J gave up 4 bases, with 12 bases separating them. The CDR3 length is 16 residues. This sample is part of a study of blood T cells in healthy people across ages. The sample comprised blood. The receptor was derived from a man older than 75 in good health. The rearrangement uses TRBV6-5 and TRBJ1-4; D is unresolved. DNA of the CDR3: TGTGCCAGCAGTTACTCATGGGCGCGAGTTAATGAAAAACTGTTTTTT. It yields the protein CASSYSWARVNEKLFF.